Shown below are 4 T cell receptor beta chains from a single sample sequenced in a study of blood T cell repertoires in COVID-19. Clones were sequenced by immunoSEQ multiplex PCR, and TCRdb holds only the in-frame ones, with some missing. The sample includes fewer than 90,000 clones, about nine tenths seen only once; the top ten take around 14%. What was sequenced was peripheral blood. The receptors were sampled from a male donor with acute or convalescent COVID-19.

V is TRBV19 and J is TRBJ2-3, with TRBD2 as a possible D gene (6 bases). Germline lookup yields CDR1 LNHDA and CDR2 SQIVND (reference sequence). CDR3 length: 18 amino acids. The V end was cut by 5 bases, the J end by 0 bases, with 21 bases between. The CDR3: CASSLGGVTSFSTDTQYF. For the CDR3, the DNA is TGTGCCAGTAGTCTGGGCGGGGTAACGTCGTTTAGCACAGATACGCAGTATTTT.

The chain joins TRBV5-6 to TRBJ2-2; D is possibly TRBD2 (7 bases). This CDR3 is 14 amino acids long. Looked up from germline, CDR1 is SGHDT and CDR2 is YYEEEE. V was cut by 2 bases and J by 6 bases, with 11 bases left in between. CDR3 bases: TGTGCCAGCAGCTTCGGGGGGCGGCCCGGGGAGCTGTTTTTT. Its protein product is CASSFGGRPGELFF.

The chain has TRBV9 and TRBJ1-1; a possible D gene is TRBD1 (5 bases). This CDR3 region has 14 residues. The ends were cut back, 1 base at V and 3 bases at J, with 10 bases in the middle. Germline-derived CDR1 and CDR2 are SGDLS and YYNGEE. The CDR3 bases are TGTGCCAGCAGCGTAAGGGGCAGTTACACTGAAGCTTTCTTT. Translating it yields CASSVRGSYTEAFF.

This chain links TRBV6-2 or TRBV6-3 with TRBJ2-5; TRBD1 matches at 7 bases. Germline trimming cut 6 bases from V and 0 bases from J; bases unmatched to any gene: 4. The CDR3 covers 14 residues. The germline V gene has CDR1 MNHEY and CDR2 SVGEGT. CDR3 residues: CASSSGQYQETQYF. DNA for the CDR3: TGTGCCAGCAGCTCGGGACAGTACCAAGAGACCCAGTACTTC.